This passage covers 3 T cell receptor beta chains from one sample sequenced in a study of blood T cell repertoires in COVID-19 (dated by TCRdb to 2020 to 2021). The receptor library was made with the immunoSEQ multiplex PCR assay. The immuneACCESS repertoire file appears here via TCRdb, limited to in-frame rearrangements. These files lack a portion of the clones; in checked studies, under half of the deficit traces to unresolved V genes, and the cause of the others is not known. The sample profile shows some 100,000 clones; around four fifths of them were found once. Together, the top ten hold about 11% of the sample. The sequenced sample consisted of peripheral blood. These receptors all stem from a woman in her 70s with active or convalescent COVID-19.

A single count supports this clone. The V call is TRBV2, the J call TRBJ2-7; possible D gene TRBD1, 5 bases. V was pared by 3 bases and J by 3 bases, with 9 bases between. This CDR3 comprises 13 residues. CDR1 is SNHLY and CDR2 is FYNNEI in the germline V gene. CDR3 nucleotide sequence: TGTGCCAGCAGTGACAGGGTAATCTACGAGCAGTACTTC. This sequence encodes CASSDRVIYEQYF.

This clone appeared a few times. The CDR3 bases are TGTGCCAGCAGCCTCCCGGCCCGAGGGGCTTTCTTT. Translation gives CASSLPARGAFF. This sequence joins TRBV4-2 and TRBJ1-1, with D uncertain. The CDR3 runs 12 residues. Germline CDR1 reads LGHNA; CDR2 reads YNFKEQ. Trimming removed 4 bases at V and 11 bases at J, with 14 bases between.

The rearrangement uses TRBV19 and TRBJ1-5, with D possibly being TRBD1 (6 bases). Germline loops: CDR1 LNHDA, CDR2 SQIVND (reference sequence). Trimming pared 3 bases from V and 7 bases from J, leaving 16 bases between. The CDR3 extends over 15 amino acids. CDR3 sequence: CASSMIPGGGQPQHF. The CDR3 coding sequence is TGTGCCAGTAGTATGATCCCTGGGGGCGGCCAGCCCCAGCATTTT.